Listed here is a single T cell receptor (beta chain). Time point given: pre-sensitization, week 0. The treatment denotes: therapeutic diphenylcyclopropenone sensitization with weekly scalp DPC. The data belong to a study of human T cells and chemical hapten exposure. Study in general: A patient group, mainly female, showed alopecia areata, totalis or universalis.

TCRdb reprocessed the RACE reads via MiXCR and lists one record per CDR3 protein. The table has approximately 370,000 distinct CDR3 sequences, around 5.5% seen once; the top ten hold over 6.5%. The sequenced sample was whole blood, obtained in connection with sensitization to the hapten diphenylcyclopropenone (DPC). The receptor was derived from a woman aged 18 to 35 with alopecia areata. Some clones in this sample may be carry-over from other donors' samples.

The CDR3 is CASSFDLHQPQHF. The DNA of the CDR3 is TGTGCCAGCAGCTTCGACCTACATCAGCCCCAGCATTTT. The chain carries TRBV5-6 and TRBJ1-5; D not resolved. With 2 bases removed from V and 5 bases from J, the gap between germline ends came to 8 bases. Germline values: CDR1 SGHDT, CDR2 YYEEEE. This CDR3 spans 13 amino acids.